The 21 T cell receptor beta chains in this list originate from one sample, sequenced in a study of control samples from healthy donors and cancer patients. Profiling relied on immunoSEQ multiplex PCR, and the TCRdb table lists in-frame clones only, not all of them. The data show roughly 170,000 clones, 85% to 95% seen once. The specimen sequenced was blood. All receptors derive from a man aged 18 to 30 in good health.

This chain uses TRBV28 with TRBJ2-2; D unclear. This CDR3 spans 13 amino acids. Germline lookup yields CDR1 MDHEN and CDR2 SYDVKM. V dropped 5 bases and J dropped 1 base, with 5 bases sitting between them. The CDR3 protein is CASSGRNTGELFF. The CDR3 nucleotides read TGTGCCAGCAGTGGTCGGAACACCGGGGAGCTGTTTTTT. Together with reference TRBV28 and TRBJ2-2, the CDR3 gives the full variable domain: DVKVTQSSRYLVKRTGEKVFLECVQDMDHENMFWYRQDPGLGLRLIYFSYDVKMKEKGDIPEGYSVSREKKERFSLILESASTNQTSMYLCASSGRNTGELFFGEGSRLTVL.

The CDR3 loop reads CASSLAGQRGNTIYF. The CDR3 region has the DNA TGTGCCAGCAGTTTAGCAGGGCAACGAGGAAACACCATATATTTT. The chain is built from TRBV28 and TRBJ1-3; tentative D call: TRBD1 (5 bases). Trimming left V 2 bases short and J 4 bases short, with 12 bases between. The germline V gene has CDR1 MDHEN and CDR2 SYDVKM. The CDR3 loop spans 15 amino acids.

The chain has TRBV7-3 and TRBJ2-4, with 8 positions matching TRBD2. The CDR3 contains 16 residues. Trimming removed 5 bases from V and 0 bases from J; junction bases left unmatched: 6. The germline CDR1 and CDR2 sequences are SGHTA and FQGTGA. The CDR3 loop is CASSPSGGLAKNIQYF. The CDR3 bases are TGTGCCAGCAGCCCTTCGGGGGGGCTAGCCAAAAACATTCAGTACTTC.

V is TRBV5-1 and J is TRBJ2-3; TRBD2 aligns across 12 bases. J was trimmed by 2 bases and V by 3 bases; bases with no gene match: 7. The length of the CDR3 is 17 residues. Per germline, CDR1 SGHRS and CDR2 YFSETQ. The CDR3 DNA is TGCGCCAGCAGCTGGCGCGCTAGCGGGGGGGTCACAGATACGCAGTATTTT. Translating it yields CASSWRASGGVTDTQYF. The full variable domain, in which reference TRBV5-1 and TRBJ2-3 provide the parts outside the CDR3, is KAGVTQTPRYLIKTRGQQVTLSCSPISGHRSVSWYQQTPGQGLQFLFEYFSETQRNKGNFPGRFSGRQFSNSRSEMNVSTLELGDSALYLCASSWRASGGVTDTQYFGPGTRLTVL.

The chain has TRBV3-1 (or the pseudogene TRBV3-2) and TRBJ1-2; D remains ambiguous. Looked up from germline, CDR1 is LGHDT and CDR2 is YNNKEL (reference sequence). The CDR3 sequence is 13 residues long. V was cut by 3 bases and J by 5 bases, with 10 bases left in between. The CDR3 loop is CASSQNGGYGYTF. CDR3 sequence (DNA): TGTGCCAGCAGCCAGAACGGCGGGTATGGCTACACCTTC.

The chain joins TRBV6-1 to TRBJ2-1; 8 nucleotides align to TRBD2. V shed 3 bases, J shed 7 bases, and the junction held 11 bases outside the gene matches. Germline CDR1 is MNHNS and CDR2 is SASEGT. The CDR3 loop spans 16 amino acids. CDR3 in DNA: TGTGCCAGCAGTGAGTCGCACGGGGGGGCGAGGAATGAGCAGTTCTTC. This encodes CASSESHGGARNEQFF.

V gene TRBV28 combines with J gene TRBJ2-7, with 7 positions matching TRBD2. Trimming at V came to 6 bases and at J to 4 bases, leaving 21 bases not matched to a gene. In germline, CDR1 is MDHEN, CDR2 SYDVKM. The CDR3 extends over 18 amino acids. In nucleotides, the CDR3 is TGTGCCAGCAGCCTCTCTAAATGGGCCGGGACTACGACGTACGAGCAGTACTTC. Its translation is CASSLSKWAGTTTYEQYF.

This clone has just one count. The V and J genes are TRBV5-4 and TRBJ2-5; 12 positions agree with TRBD2. The length of the CDR3 is 14 residues. The germline V gene has CDR1 SGHNT and CDR2 YYREEE (reference sequence). V lost 2 bases and J lost 5; bases outside the gene matches: 1. The CDR3 DNA sequence: TGTGCCAGCAGCTTCACTAGCGGGGGGGAGACCCAGTACTTC. This codes for CASSFTSGGETQYF.

The chain carries TRBV7-8 and TRBJ1-5; D remains unclear. CDR1 and CDR2 (germline): SGHVS, FQNEAQ. V lost 5 bases and J 0 bases, leaving 11 bases between the germline ends. The CDR3 covers 15 residues. The CDR3 region has the DNA TGTGCCAGCAGCCGGGGAACACCTAGCAATCAGCCCCAGCATTTT. Its protein product is CASSRGTPSNQPQHF.

The DNA for the CDR3 is TGTGCCAGCAGCTTAAGACTAGCGGGGGTAGATGAGCAGTTCTTC. It yields the protein CASSLRLAGVDEQFF. The rearrangement uses TRBV7-3 and TRBJ2-1; 12 nucleotides line up with TRBD2. The CDR3 totals 15 residues. After removal of 1 base from V and 8 bases from J, the junction contained 3 bases not matched to a gene. In germline, CDR1 is SGHTA, CDR2 FQGTGA.

This sequence joins TRBV9 and TRBJ2-7, with D tentatively TRBD2 (6 bases). The germline V gene has CDR1 SGDLS and CDR2 YYNGEE. V was pared by 3 bases and J by 7 bases, with 11 bases between. The CDR3 runs 12 residues. DNA for the CDR3: TGTGCCAGCAGCGACAGCCGGGGGGAGCAGTACTTC. Its protein is CASSDSRGEQYF.

This chain uses TRBV9 with TRBJ2-2, with D possibly TRBD2 on 6 matching bases. Germline V gene lookup returns CDR1 SGDLS and CDR2 YYNGEE. Trimming left V 2 bases short and J 6 bases short, with 14 bases between. The CDR3 loop spans 15 amino acids. The CDR3: CASSVEGLQAGELFF. As DNA, the CDR3 is TGTGCCAGCAGCGTTGAGGGACTTCAAGCCGGGGAGCTGTTTTTT.

The chain has TRBV2 and TRBJ2-1; 9 nucleotides agree with TRBD1. The CDR3 runs 18 residues. J gave up 3 bases and V 0 bases, and 9 bases lay outside the gene matches. CDR1 and CDR2 (germline): SNHLY, FYNNEI. The chain's CDR3 is CASSEAFEQGANYNEQFF. CDR3 nucleotide sequence: TGTGCCAGCAGTGAAGCCTTTGAACAGGGGGCGAACTACAATGAGCAGTTCTTC.

This clone turned up a few times. The chain employs TRBV3-1 (or the pseudogene TRBV3-2) and TRBJ2-1; D not certain. The CDR3 spans 12 residues. CDR1 is LGHDT and CDR2 is YNNKEL in the germline V gene (reference sequence). Trimming left V 4 bases short and J 8 bases short, with 9 bases between. The CDR3 region has the DNA TGTGCCAGCAGCCCTACCGGCGATGAGCAGTTCTTC. Translated: CASSPTGDEQFF.

The chain combines TRBV2 with TRBJ2-5; a possible D gene is TRBD1 (6 bases). The V end lost 7 bases, the J end lost 5 bases, and 14 bases lay between the germline ends. CDR1 and CDR2 from the germline V gene are SNHLY and FYNNEI. The CDR3 covers 13 residues. The CDR3, as DNA: TGTGCCAGCACGGCAGGGGAGAGGGAGACCCAGTACTTC. Protein: CASTAGERETQYF.

The chain employs TRBV29-1 and TRBJ2-5, with TRBD2 matching over 8 bases. The length of the CDR3 is 13 residues. Germline trimming cut 6 bases from V and 5 bases from J; bases unmatched to any gene: 8. Germline V lookup: CDR1 SQVTM, CDR2 ANQGSEA. The CDR3 loop reads CSVWLAGRETQYF. CDR3 coding DNA: TGCAGCGTCTGGCTAGCGGGCCGGGAGACCCAGTACTTC.

This sequence joins TRBV7-9 and TRBJ1-2; 9 bases are shared with TRBD1. This CDR3 region has 17 residues. The germline V gene encodes CDR1 SEHNR and CDR2 FQNEAQ (reference sequence). V lost 4 bases to trimming and J lost 4 bases; unmatched junction nucleotides: 13. The CDR3 sequence: CASSSALGTGLSYGYTF. The CDR3 nucleotides are TGTGCCAGCAGCTCCGCTCTCGGGACAGGGCTTTCCTATGGCTACACCTTC.

The chain employs TRBV27 and TRBJ2-1; 10 bases map to TRBD1. V was pared by 2 bases and J by 4 bases, with 8 bases of the junction left unmatched. In germline, CDR1 is MNHEY, CDR2 SMNVEV (reference sequence). This CDR3 is 17 amino acids long. The CDR3 nucleotides read TGTGCCAGCAGTTTAGGCTCTGGGACAGGGGTTTACAATGAGCAGTTCTTC. Protein product: CASSLGSGTGVYNEQFF.

This sequence joins TRBV10-1 and TRBJ2-1; 15 nucleotides line up with TRBD2. This CDR3 region has 20 residues. V lost 2 bases, J lost 8 bases, and 16 bases stayed unmatched. Germline CDR1 and CDR2: WNHNN and SYGVQD (reference sequence). CDR3 sequence: CASSETPGLAGGWPPDEQFF. CDR3 DNA: TGCGCCAGCAGTGAGACCCCGGGACTAGCGGGGGGTTGGCCCCCGGATGAGCAGTTCTTC.

Points on this clone: Additional DNA sequences in this sample encode the identical CDR3. This chain uses TRBV24-1 with TRBJ2-1; unclear D gene. CDR1 is KGHDR, CDR2 SFDVKD, per germline. The V and J ends lost 2 bases and 5 bases respectively, with 12 bases between them. There are 15 residues in the CDR3. For the CDR3, the DNA is TGTGCCACCAGTGATTCGGGTGGCGGAAACAATGAGCAGTTCTTC. Translating it yields CATSDSGGGNNEQFF.

This chain connects TRBV6-2 or TRBV6-3 to TRBJ1-5; unclear D gene. V was shortened by 0 bases and J by 3 bases, with 12 bases between the two germline ends. The length of the CDR3 is 16 residues. Germline V gene lookup returns CDR1 MNHEY and CDR2 SVGEGT. The CDR3 spells CASSYSRTLANQPQHF. CDR3 DNA sequence: TGTGCCAGCAGTTACTCGAGGACCCTGGCCAATCAGCCCCAGCATTTT.